The 6 T cell receptor beta chains in this list originate from one sample, sequenced in a study of shared clonotypes between healthy human individuals. Clones were read by immunoSEQ multiplex PCR, and TCRdb kept only the in-frame ones, dropping some. The sample lists 500,000 or so clones; around 96% were seen once. Input material: naive CD4+ T cells sorted from blood. Subset here: CD45RA+ positively selected. Receptors originate from a young woman in good health.

The V call is TRBV13, the J call TRBJ2-7; D possibly corresponds to TRBD2 (5 bases). The CDR3 is made up of 15 amino acids. Trimming left V 4 bases short and J 3 bases short, with 16 bases between. CDR1 is PRHDT, CDR2 FYEKMQ, per germline (reference sequence). For the CDR3, the DNA is TGTGCCAGCAGCTCAAGACCTGCGGGCGACTACGAGCAGTACTTC. Translation: CASSSRPAGDYEQYF. The variable domain in full, completed from reference TRBV13 and TRBJ2-7, reads AAGVIQSPRHLIKEKRETATLKCYPIPRHDTVYWYQQGPGQDPQFLISFYEKMQSDKGSIPDRFSAQQFSDYHSELNMSSLELGDSALYFCASSSRPAGDYEQYFGPGTRLTVT.

The chain carries TRBV11-2 and TRBJ2-1; 8 bases map to TRBD1. The CDR3 length is 14 residues. V trimming: 7 bases; J trimming: 7 bases; junction bases outside the gene matches: 9. From germline, CDR1 is SGHAT and CDR2 FQNNGV. The CDR3 DNA follows: TGTGCCAGCAAAACCGGGACAGGATATAATGAGCAGTTCTTC. Translated: CASKTGTGYNEQFF.

The CDR3 nucleotides read TGTGCCAGCAGCTCCGGCGGACAGGGGGCGCGGGGCTACACCTTC. This gives the protein CASSSGGQGARGYTF. This chain links TRBV7-2 with TRBJ1-2; 11 positions agree with TRBD1. V lost 4 bases, J lost 8 bases, and 9 bases stayed unmatched. CDR1 is SGHTA and CDR2 is FQGNSA in the germline V gene. There are 15 residues in the CDR3.

V is TRBV9 and J is TRBJ2-7; D is undetermined. The CDR3 runs 13 residues. Germline CDR1 is SGDLS and CDR2 is YYNGEE. V was pared by 4 bases and J by 4 bases, with 12 bases between. CDR3 loop: CASSTLPNYEQYF. The CDR3 bases are TGTGCCAGCAGCACCCTCCCCAATTACGAGCAGTACTTC.

This clone was picked up one time. Here the CDR3 DNA reads TGCGCCAGCAGCTTCGGACAGGCGGGTTACGAGCAGTACTTC. This codes for CASSFGQAGYEQYF. The chain has TRBV5-1 and TRBJ2-7, with TRBD1 matching 7 bases. Germline assignment: CDR1 SGHRS and CDR2 YFSETQ. This CDR3 has 14 residues. Losses at the gene ends were 2 bases for V and 4 bases for J; bases not matched to a gene: 6.

In this sample, this clone turned up once. The rearrangement joins TRBV7-2 to TRBJ2-2; 9 bases agree with TRBD1. Germline V gives CDR1 SGHTA, CDR2 FQGNSA. CDR3 length: 16 residues. The V and J ends lost 7 bases and 3 bases, in that order; junction bases with no gene match: 9. The DNA for the CDR3 is TGTGCCAGCAAACTTAGTTGGGACAGGGACACCGGGGAGCTGTTTTTT. Translation: CASKLSWDRDTGELFF.